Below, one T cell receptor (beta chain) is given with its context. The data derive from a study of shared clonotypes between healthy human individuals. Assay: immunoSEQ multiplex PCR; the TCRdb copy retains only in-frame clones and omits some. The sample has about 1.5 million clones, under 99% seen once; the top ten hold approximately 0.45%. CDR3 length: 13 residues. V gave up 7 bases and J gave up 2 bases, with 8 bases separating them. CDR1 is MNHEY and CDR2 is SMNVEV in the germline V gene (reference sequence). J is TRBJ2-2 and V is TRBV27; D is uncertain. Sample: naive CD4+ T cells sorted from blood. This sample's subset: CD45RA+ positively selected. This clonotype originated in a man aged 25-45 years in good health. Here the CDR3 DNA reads TGTGCCAGCAATGACCACAACACCGGGGAGCTGTTTTTT. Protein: CASNDHNTGELFF.